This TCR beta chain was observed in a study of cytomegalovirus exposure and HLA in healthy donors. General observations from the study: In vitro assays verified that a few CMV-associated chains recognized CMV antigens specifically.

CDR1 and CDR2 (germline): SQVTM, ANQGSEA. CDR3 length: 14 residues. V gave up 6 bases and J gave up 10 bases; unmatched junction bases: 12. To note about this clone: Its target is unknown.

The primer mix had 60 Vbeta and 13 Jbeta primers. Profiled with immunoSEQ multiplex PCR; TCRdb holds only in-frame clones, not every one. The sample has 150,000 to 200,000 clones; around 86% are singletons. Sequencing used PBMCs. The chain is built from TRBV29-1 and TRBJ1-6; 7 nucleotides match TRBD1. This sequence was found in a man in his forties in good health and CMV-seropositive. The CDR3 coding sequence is TGCAGCGTGCAGGGGGATGGGGGTCGGTCACCCCTCCACTTT. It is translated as CSVQGDGGRSPLHF.